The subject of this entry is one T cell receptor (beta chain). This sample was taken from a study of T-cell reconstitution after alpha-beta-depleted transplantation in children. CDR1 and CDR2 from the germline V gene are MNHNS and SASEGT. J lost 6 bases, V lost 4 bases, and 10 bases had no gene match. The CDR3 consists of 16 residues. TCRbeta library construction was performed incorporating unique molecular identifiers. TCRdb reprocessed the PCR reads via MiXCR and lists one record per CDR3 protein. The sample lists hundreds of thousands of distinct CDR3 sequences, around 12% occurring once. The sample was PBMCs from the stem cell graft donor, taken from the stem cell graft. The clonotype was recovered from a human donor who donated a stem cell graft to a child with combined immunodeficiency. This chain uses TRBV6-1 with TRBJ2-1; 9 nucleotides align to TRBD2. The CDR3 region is CASSGSWTSAINEQFF. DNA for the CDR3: TGTGCCAGCAGTGGATCTTGGACTAGCGCAATCAATGAGCAGTTCTTC.